These T cell receptor beta chains were read from a single sample in a study of T cell responses to AZD1222 COVID-19 vaccine. This table comes from immunoSEQ multiplex PCR, and its TCRdb copy is limited to in-frame clones, with some not included. The profile shows fewer than 200,000 clones, 85% to 90% of them singletons. The specimen comprised peripheral blood, sampled 28 days after the second AZD1222 dose. The receptor source for this set is an adult who received the AZD1222 COVID-19 vaccine. CDR3s include the opening cysteine and the closing phenylalanine or tryptophan. The D gene is left open where the match is weak. Only part of the rows carry a size: once, few, many, or a class if the clone is expanded.

NA	TRBV12-3/TRBV12-4	TRBJ1-2	NA	CASSFSGNYGYTF	TGTGCCAGCAGTTTTTCAGGGAACTATGGCTACACCTTC
once	TRBV5-6	TRBJ2-3	NA	CASSRKGRPGQEQYF	TGTGCCAGCAGCCGGAAGGGGAGGCCGGGGCAGGAGCAGTATTTT
NA	TRBV14	TRBJ2-2	NA	CASSPSLVSSGELFF	TGTGCCAGCAGCCCATCCCTAGTCTCGTCCGGGGAGCTGTTTTTT
once	TRBV7-9	TRBJ1-5	TRBD1	CASSQGEVGQPQHF	TGTGCCAGCAGCCAGGGGGAGGTCGGGCAGCCCCAGCATTTT
NA	TRBV15	TRBJ1-1	NA	CATRRGLKDSPNTEAFF	TGTGCCACCAGACGCGGTTTGAAAGACAGCCCAAACACTGAAGCTTTCTTT
NA	TRBV3-1/TRBV3-2	TRBJ1-5	NA	CASGEENQPQHF	TGTGCCAGCGGGGAGGAAAATCAGCCCCAGCATTTT
NA	TRBV27	TRBJ1-3	NA	CASSRRRSGNTIYF	TGTGCCAGCAGTCGACGGAGGTCTGGAAACACCATATATTTT
NA	TRBV5-4	TRBJ2-7	NA	CASSSSTDDTQGYYEQYF	TGTGCCAGCAGCAGCTCCACTGACGACACACAGGGATACTACGAGCAGTACTTC
NA	TRBV12-2	TRBJ1-5	NA	CASRSWWGFNQPQHF	TGTGCAAGTCGCTCCTGGTGGGGGTTCAATCAGCCCCAGCATTTT
NA	TRBV5-4	TRBJ2-5	NA	CASSFAGKETQYF	TGTGCCAGCAGCTTTGCAGGGAAAGAGACCCAGTACTTC
few	TRBV4-2	TRBJ2-3	TRBD2	CASSQPAGGTDTQYF	TGTGCCAGCAGCCAACCAGCGGGGGGCACAGATACGCAGTATTTT
NA	TRBV5-1	TRBJ2-3	NA	CASIIGSGGLDTQYF	TGCGCCAGCATCATTGGCTCTGGGGGGCTAGATACGCAGTATTTT